This T cell receptor beta chain was sequenced for a study of regulatory T cells in long-lasting Graves disease. Germline-derived CDR1 and CDR2 are LGHDT and YNNKEL (reference sequence). V lost 0 bases and J lost 3, with 11 bases in between. The CDR3 length is 15 residues. This clonotype was observed many times. Described time point: newly diagnosed GD, antithyroid drugs for less than 3 months. With RNA extracted from PBMCs as input, the TCR library was made. Construction of TCR beta libraries relied on iRepertoire HTBI primers and on Arm-PCR targeting CDR3 regions. TCRdb passed the multiplex PCR reads through MiXCR, listing each CDR3 protein once. The sample yields 250,000 or so distinct CDR3 sequences, about 18% seen once. In addition, the sample was reused for a study of T cells in Graves' hyperthyroidism and ophthalmopathy. That paper adds: Graves' hyperthyroidism was deemed stable given no ophthalmopathy progression within 18 months. Patients aged 18 to 65 with hyperthyroidism were newly diagnosed, with duration under 2 months. RT-PCR in the first round (using the HTBI primer set) targeted the TCR CDR3.

This TCR was recovered from a woman aged 25 to 45 with Graves disease. The chain carries TRBV3-1 and TRBJ1-1; a weak D match, TRBD1 (5 bases). The starting material was peripheral blood mononuclear cells (PBMCs), obtained at new diagnosis, from a patient treated with antithyroid drugs. The CDR3 loop is CASSQDRDRDTEAFF. The CDR3, as DNA: TGTGCCAGCAGCCAAGACAGGGATCGGGACACTGAAGCTTTCTTT.